This TCR beta chain was profiled in a study of blood T cell repertoires in COVID-19 (dated by TCRdb to the early 2020s). Notes on the research overall: The collaborator samples originated in the United States, Italy and Spain and spanned the acute and convalescent phases of COVID-19. The repertoires were released in a freely available public database intended as a resource for research on the immune response to SARS-CoV-2. The material from the prospective study consisted of cDNA or gDNA derived from T cells, B-cell-depleted T cells, or PBMCs. Nearly every sample came with metadata listing a de-identified subject ID, COVID-19 status, age in years and sex. The dataset comprised deeply sampled blood TCRbeta repertoires from subjects exposed to, actively infected with, or recovered from COVID-19. The samples were drawn from the first 160 participants of the ongoing ImmuneRACE study and from 950 to 1,500 subjects provided by 6 global collaborators. Where available, HLA class I and class II types were taken from metadata supplied by the sample provider and were not determined by assay-based typing. Beyond this particular receptor, the publication reports: How much clinical and demographic metadata was included differed by source and by participant, and the metadata was provided uncurated.

The immunoSEQ Assay, a bias-controlled multiplex PCR, was used to amplify TCRbeta CDR3 regions from genomic DNA. The paper's processing steps were these. Nucleated cell counts per sample were estimated from amplification of reference gene primers within the assay. Sequence reads were collapsed and filtered to measure the absolute abundance of every unique TCRbeta CDR3 rearrangement. Productive Simpson clonality was computed per sample as the square root of Simpson's diversity index over productive rearrangements. Imported from immuneACCESS, the table was reduced by TCRdb to in-frame sequences with V and J called. These copies leave out some clones; in studies compared against another copy, an unresolved V gene accounts for under half, and the cause of the remainder is not known. Clone size and V and J calls were adopted from that table, with D and trimming inferred from the DNA. The sample table records under 200,000 clones; around 80% of these occur just once. The ten largest clonotypes hold 2.5% to 3.5% of the sample.

Turning to this clone: The clone's antigen remains unknown. Base qualities are not at hand, and no much larger clone is one base apart.

The junction shows trimming of 6 bases on V and 7 bases on J, plus 22 bases between the germline ends. Reading the germline V gene gives CDR1 SGHTA and CDR2 FQGNSA. Reading from cysteine to phenylalanine, the CDR3 counts 16 amino acids. CDR3 DNA is the only sequence kept; it has 48 bases, read in frame from the first base. Collaborating institutions collected whole blood in K2EDTA tubes following their own protocols. For TCRbeta analysis, collaborators shipped samples as frozen whole blood, isolated PBMCs, or DNA extracted from either of those sample types. The chain links TRBV7-2 with TRBJ1-5; TRBD1 might be the D gene, on 6 matching bases. The sequence was collected from a woman aged 55-69 years with acute or convalescent COVID-19. The sequencing input was peripheral blood. For the CDR3, the sequence is CASSLAGGGVEQPQHF. The bases are TGTGCCAGCAGTCTAGCGGGAGGGGGAGTGGAGCAGCCCCAGCATTTT.